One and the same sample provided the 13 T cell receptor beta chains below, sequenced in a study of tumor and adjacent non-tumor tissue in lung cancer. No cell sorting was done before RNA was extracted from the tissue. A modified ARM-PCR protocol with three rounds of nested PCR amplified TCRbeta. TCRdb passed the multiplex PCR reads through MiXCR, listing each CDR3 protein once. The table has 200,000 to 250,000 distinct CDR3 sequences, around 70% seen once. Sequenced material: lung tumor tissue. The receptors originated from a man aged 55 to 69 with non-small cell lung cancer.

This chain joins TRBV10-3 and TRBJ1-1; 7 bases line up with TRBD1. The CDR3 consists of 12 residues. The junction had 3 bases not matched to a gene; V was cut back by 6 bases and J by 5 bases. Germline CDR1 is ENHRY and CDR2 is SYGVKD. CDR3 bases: TGTGCCATCAGCCCACAGGGGACTGAAGCTTTCTTT. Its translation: CAISPQGTEAFF.

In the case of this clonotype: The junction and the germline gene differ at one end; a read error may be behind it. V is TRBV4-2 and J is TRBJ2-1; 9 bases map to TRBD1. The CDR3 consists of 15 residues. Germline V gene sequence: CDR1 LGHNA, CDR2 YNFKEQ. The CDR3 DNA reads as TGTGCCAACAGCCAAGACCGACGGACAGGGGCTGAGCAGATCTTC. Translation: CANSQDRRTGAEQIF.

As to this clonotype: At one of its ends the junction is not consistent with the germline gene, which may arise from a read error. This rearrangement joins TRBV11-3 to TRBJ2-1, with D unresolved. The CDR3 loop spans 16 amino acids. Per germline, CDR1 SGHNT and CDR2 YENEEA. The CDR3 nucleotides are TGTGCCAGCAGCTTTGCGGTCGGGCTCACTTACAATGAGCAGATCTTC. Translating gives CASSFAVGLTYNEQIF.

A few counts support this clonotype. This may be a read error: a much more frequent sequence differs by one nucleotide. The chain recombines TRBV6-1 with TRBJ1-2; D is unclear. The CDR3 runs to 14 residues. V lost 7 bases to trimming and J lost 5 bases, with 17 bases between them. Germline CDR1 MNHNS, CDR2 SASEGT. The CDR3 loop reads CASIGQAVGYGYTF. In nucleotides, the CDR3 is TGTGCCAGCATAGGTCAAGCGGTAGGATATGGCTACACCTTC.

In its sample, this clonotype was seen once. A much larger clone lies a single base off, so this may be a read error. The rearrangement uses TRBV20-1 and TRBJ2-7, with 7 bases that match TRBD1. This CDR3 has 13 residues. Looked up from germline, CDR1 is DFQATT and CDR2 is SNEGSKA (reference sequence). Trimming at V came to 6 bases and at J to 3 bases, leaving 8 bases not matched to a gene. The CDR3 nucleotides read TGCAGTGCAAGGGGACAGCGTGGCTACGAGCAGTACTTC. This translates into CSARGQRGYEQYF.

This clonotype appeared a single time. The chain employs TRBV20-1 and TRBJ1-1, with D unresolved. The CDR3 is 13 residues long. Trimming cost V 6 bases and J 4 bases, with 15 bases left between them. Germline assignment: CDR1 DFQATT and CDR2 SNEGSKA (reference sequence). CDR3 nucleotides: TGCAGTGCCCCGCGGACGTTGAGCACTGAAGCTTTCTTT. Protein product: CSAPRTLSTEAFF.

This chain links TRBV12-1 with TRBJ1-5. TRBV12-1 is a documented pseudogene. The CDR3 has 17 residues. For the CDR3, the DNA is TGTGCCAGCAGCAGAAAATTCACCAGTTGGAGCAATCAGCCCCAGCATTTT. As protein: CASSRKFTSWSNQPQHF.

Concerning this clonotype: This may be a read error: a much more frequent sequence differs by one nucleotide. The CDR3 bases are TGTGCCAGCGGCGGGACTTCTAACACCGGGGAGCTGTATTTT. Translated, it gives CASGGTSNTGELYF. The V call is TRBV28, the J call TRBJ2-2; D perhaps matches TRBD2 (6 bases). The germline gives CDR1 MDHEN, CDR2 SYDVKM. The CDR3 sequence is 14 residues long.

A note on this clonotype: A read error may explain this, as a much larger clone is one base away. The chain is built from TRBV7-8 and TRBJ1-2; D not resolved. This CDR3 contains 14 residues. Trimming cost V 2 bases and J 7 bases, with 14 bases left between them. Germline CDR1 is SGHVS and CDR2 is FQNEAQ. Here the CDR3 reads CASSLRFNDGGYTF. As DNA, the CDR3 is TGTGCCAGCAGCTTAAGATTCAATGACGGTGGCTACACCTTC.

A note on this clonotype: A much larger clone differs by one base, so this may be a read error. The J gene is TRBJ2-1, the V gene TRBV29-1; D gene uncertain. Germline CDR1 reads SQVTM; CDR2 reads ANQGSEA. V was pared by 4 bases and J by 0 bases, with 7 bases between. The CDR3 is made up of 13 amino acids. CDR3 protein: CSVAESSYNEQFF. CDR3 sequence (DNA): TGCAGCGTTGCCGAGAGCTCCTACAATGAGCAGTTCTTC.

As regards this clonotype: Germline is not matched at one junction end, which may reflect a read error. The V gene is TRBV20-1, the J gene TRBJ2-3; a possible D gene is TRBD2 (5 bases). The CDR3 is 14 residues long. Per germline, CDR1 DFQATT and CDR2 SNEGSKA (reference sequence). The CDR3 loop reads CSTSVDGCTDMQYF. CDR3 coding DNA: TGCAGTACTAGTGTCGACGGATGCACAGATATGCAGTATTTT.

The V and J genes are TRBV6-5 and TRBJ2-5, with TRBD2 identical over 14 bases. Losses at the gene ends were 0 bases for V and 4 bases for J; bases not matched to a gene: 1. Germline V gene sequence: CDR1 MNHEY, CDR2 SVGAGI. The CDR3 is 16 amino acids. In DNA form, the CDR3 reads TGTGCCAGCAGTTACTCCGGGACTAGCGGGGGAGAGACCCAGTACTTC. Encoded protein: CASSYSGTSGGETQYF.

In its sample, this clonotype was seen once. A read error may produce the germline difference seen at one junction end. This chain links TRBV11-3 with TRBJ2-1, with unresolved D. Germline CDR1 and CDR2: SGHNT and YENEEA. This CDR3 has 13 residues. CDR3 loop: CVSSLIEAIEQFF. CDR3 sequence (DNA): TGTGTCAGCAGCTTAATCGAAGCGATTGAGCAGTTCTTC.